This entry is about one T cell receptor (beta chain). RNA was extracted with the RNeasy kit, and a quantity of about 0.45 to 1 ug was reverse transcribed using random hexamers. Each CDR3 protein is one row after TCRdb ran MiXCR on the immunoSEQ multiplex PCR reads. The table has about 210,000 distinct CDR3 sequences, around 96% seen once; the top ten hold 0.085% to 0.095%. The CDR3 has 12 residues. The germline gives CDR1 SNHLY, CDR2 FYNNEI. V trimming: 7 bases; J trimming: 12 bases; junction bases outside the gene matches: 9. The sample is drawn from a study of CD8 T cells in Susac syndrome. This rearrangement joins TRBV2 to TRBJ1-1, with 9 bases that match TRBD1. Sequences were obtained from CD4+ T cells from PBMCs. The receptor's source is a human donor with multiple sclerosis. CDR3 region: CASTTGQGVTFF. The CDR3 nucleotides read TGTGCCAGCACCACGGGACAGGGAGTAACTTTCTTT.